Detailed here is one T cell receptor beta chain. This record belongs to a study of blood T cell repertoires in COVID-19. On the study more broadly: The United States, Italy and Spain supplied acute and convalescent COVID-19 samples. The analysed material was cDNA or gDNA that came from T cells, B-cell-depleted T cells, or PBMCs.

Authors' processing steps: Reference gene primer amplification in the assay estimated nucleated cell counts. TCRdb's table, derived via immunoSEQ multiplex PCR, lists solely in-frame clones and lacks some. V, J and clone size reflect that table, while D and trimming were determined from the DNA. In the table there are 160,000 or so clones, 82% of which are singletons. Looked up from germline, CDR1 is MDHEN and CDR2 is SYDVKM. The CDR3 sequence is 13 residues long. The V end was cut by 9 bases, the J end by 4 bases, with 15 bases between. This clonotype was sampled from a woman in her 70s with acute or convalescent COVID-19. The sequenced sample was peripheral blood. The J gene is TRBJ1-2, the V gene TRBV28, with D perhaps matching TRBD1 (6 bases). CDR3 region: CASWGQGTYGYTF. CDR3 sequence (DNA): TGTGCCAGTTGGGGGCAGGGGACCTATGGCTACACCTTC.